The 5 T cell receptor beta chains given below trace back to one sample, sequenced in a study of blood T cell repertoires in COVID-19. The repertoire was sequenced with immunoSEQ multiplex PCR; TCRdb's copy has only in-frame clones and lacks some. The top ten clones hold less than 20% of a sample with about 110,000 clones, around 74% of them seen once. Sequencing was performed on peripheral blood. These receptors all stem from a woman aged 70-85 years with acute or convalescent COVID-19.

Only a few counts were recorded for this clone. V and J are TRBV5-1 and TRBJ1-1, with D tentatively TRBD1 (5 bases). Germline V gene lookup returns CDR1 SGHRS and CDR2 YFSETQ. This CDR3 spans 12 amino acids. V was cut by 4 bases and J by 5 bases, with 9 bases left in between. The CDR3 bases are TGCGCCAGCAGCGTGGAGGGGACTGAAGCTTTCTTT. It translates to CASSVEGTEAFF.

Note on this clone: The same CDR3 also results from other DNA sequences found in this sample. The CDR3 spells CAWSVGVGEKLFF. CDR3 nucleotides: TGTGCCTGGAGTGTAGGGGTGGGGGAAAAACTGTTTTTT. This sequence joins TRBV30 and TRBJ1-4; TRBD1 is a possible D gene (5 bases). V was shortened by 0 bases and J by 8 bases, with 10 bases between the two germline ends. Germline CDR1 is GTSNPN and CDR2 is SVGIG (reference sequence). This CDR3 region has 13 residues.

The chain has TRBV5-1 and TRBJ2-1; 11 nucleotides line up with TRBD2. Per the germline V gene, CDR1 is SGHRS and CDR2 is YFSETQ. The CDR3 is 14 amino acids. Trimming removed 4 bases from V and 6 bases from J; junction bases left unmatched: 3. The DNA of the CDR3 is TGCGCCAGCAGCCCCACTAGCGGGGGCAATGAGCAGTTCTTC. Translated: CASSPTSGGNEQFF.

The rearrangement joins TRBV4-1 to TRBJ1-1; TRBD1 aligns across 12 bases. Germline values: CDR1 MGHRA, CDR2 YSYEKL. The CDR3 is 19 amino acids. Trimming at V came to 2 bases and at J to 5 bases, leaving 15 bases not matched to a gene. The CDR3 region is CASSQQVPGQGAPRTEAFF. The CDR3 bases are TGCGCCAGCAGCCAACAAGTCCCGGGACAGGGGGCGCCGAGGACTGAAGCTTTCTTT.

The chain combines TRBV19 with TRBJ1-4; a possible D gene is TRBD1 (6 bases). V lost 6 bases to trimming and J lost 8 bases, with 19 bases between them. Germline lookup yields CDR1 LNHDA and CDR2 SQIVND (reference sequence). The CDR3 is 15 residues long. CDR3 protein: CASSPIQGIREKLFF. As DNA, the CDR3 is TGTGCCAGTAGCCCCATCCAGGGGATTCGGGAAAAACTGTTTTTT.